The present T cell receptor (beta chain) was sequenced within a study of T cell responses to AZD1222 COVID-19 vaccine. Study findings and constraints: Clonal diversity was possibly underestimated, and white British individuals and females predominated among donors. Increases in Spike-specific TCR breadth and depth were seen after two AZD1222 doses. All repertoire sampling was performed exclusively after the peak T cell response.

The germline V gene has CDR1 SQVTM and CDR2 ANQGSEA. The ends lost 5 bases at V and 5 bases at J; junction bases unmatched: 7. The CDR3 totals 14 residues. Only in-frame clones appear in the TCRdb table, and some are missing; sequencing was by immunoSEQ multiplex PCR. The data contain 200,000 or so clones, around 92% of them singletons. With respect to this clone: Its matching antigen is unknown.

The clonotype comes from an adult in good health. This sample comprised peripheral blood, obtained on day 0 of AZD1222 vaccination. J is TRBJ2-3 and V is TRBV29-1; the match to TRBD1 covers 10 bases. CDR3 DNA: TGCAGCGTTTCCGGGACAGGGGCAGGAGATACGCAGTATTTT. This encodes CSVSGTGAGDTQYF.